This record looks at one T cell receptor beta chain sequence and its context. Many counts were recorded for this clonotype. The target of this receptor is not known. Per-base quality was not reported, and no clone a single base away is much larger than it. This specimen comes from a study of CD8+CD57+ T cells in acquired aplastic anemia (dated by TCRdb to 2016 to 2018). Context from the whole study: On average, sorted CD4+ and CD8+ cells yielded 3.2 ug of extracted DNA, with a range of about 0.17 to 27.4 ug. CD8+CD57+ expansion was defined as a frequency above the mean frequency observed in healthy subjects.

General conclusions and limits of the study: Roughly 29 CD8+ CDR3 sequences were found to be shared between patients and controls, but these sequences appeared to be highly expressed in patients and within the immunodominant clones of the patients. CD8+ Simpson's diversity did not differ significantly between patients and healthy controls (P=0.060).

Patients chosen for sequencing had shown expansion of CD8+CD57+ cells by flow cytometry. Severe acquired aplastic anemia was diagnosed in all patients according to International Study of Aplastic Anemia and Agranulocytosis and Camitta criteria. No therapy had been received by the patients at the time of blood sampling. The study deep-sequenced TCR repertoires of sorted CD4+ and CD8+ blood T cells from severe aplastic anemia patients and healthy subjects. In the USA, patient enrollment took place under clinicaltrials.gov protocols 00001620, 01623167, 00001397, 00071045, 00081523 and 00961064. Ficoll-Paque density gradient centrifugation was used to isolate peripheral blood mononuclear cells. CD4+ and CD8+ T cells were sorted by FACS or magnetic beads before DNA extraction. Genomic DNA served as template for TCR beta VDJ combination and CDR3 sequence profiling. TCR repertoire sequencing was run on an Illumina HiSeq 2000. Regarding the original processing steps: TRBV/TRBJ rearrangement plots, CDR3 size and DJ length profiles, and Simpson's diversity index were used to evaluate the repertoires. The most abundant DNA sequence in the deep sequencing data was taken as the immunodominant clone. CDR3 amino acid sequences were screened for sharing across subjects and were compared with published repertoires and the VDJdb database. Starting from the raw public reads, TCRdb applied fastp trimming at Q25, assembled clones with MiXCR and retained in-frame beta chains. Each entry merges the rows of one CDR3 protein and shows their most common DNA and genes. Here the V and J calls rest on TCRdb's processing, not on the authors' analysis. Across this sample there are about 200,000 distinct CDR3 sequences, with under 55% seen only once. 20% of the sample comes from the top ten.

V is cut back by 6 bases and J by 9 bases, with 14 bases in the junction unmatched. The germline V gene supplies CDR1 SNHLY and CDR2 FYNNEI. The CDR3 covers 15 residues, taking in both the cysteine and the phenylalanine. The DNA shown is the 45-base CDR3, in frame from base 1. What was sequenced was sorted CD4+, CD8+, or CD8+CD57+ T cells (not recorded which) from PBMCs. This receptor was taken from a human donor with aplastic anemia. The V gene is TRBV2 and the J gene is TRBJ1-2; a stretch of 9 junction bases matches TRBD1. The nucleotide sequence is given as TGTGCCAGCAGGGCCGAAACCGGGACAGGGAATCGCTACACCTTC. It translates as CASRAETGTGNRYTF.